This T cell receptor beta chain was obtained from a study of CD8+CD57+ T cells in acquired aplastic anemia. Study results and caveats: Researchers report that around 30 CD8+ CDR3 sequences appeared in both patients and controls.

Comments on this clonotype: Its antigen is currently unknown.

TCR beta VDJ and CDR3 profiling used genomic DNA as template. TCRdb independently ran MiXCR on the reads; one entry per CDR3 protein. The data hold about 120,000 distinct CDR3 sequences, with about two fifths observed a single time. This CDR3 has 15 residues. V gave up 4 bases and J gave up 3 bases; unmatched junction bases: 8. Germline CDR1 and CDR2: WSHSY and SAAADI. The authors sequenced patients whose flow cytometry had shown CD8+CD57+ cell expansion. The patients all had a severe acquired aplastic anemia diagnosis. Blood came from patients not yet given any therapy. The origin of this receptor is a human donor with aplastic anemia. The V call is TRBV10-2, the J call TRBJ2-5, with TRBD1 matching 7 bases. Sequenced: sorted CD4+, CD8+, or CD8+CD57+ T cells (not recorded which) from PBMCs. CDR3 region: CASSVRGPVEETQYF. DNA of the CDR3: TGCGCCAGCAGTGTAAGGGGGCCAGTAGAAGAGACCCAGTACTTC.